These 26 T cell receptor beta chains were all obtained from the same sample, sequenced in a study of blood T cell repertoires in COVID-19 (dated by TCRdb to 2020 to 2022). Library preparation used the immunoSEQ multiplex PCR assay. This immuneACCESS table, as held by TCRdb, lists in-frame sequences with V and J called but not all clones. Of the missing ones, under half trace to an unresolved V gene in checked studies; the others have no known cause. The sample table holds under 250,000 clones, of which approximately 86% were seen once. The top ten hold around 5.5% of the sample. Sequencing was carried out using peripheral blood. These receptors originate from a human donor in a cohort sampled during active COVID-19.

The rearrangement uses TRBV7-6 and TRBJ1-2; TRBD1 matches at 7 bases. Per germline, CDR1 SGHVS and CDR2 FNYEAQ. The V segment lost 4 bases and the J segment 2 bases; nucleotides outside the gene matches: 16. This CDR3 is 18 amino acids long. The CDR3 coding sequence is TGTGCCAGCAGCTCTTTTTCAGGGGACAGAAAGAAGAACTATGGCTACACCTTC. It specifies CASSSFSGDRKKNYGYTF.

The CDR3 DNA reads TGTGCCTGGAGTGGGACAATGGGGTTCACCGGGGAGCTGTTTTTT. It yields the protein CAWSGTMGFTGELFF. This sequence joins TRBV30 and TRBJ2-2, with TRBD1 as a possible D gene (5 bases). Deletions cut 1 base from V and 4 bases from J, with 13 bases between. CDR3 length equals 15 residues. Germline CDR1 and CDR2: GTSNPN and SVGIG (reference sequence).

This sequence joins TRBV28 and TRBJ1-1; TRBD1 might be the D (5 bases). The V and J ends lost 7 bases and 5 bases respectively, with 17 bases between them. CDR1 is MDHEN and CDR2 is SYDVKM in the germline V gene. This CDR3 has 14 residues. CDR3 loop: CASTLAGGGTEAFF. CDR3 in DNA: TGTGCCAGCACCCTCGCCGGGGGGGGGACTGAAGCTTTCTTT. The full variable domain, its missing parts supplied by reference TRBV28 and TRBJ1-1, is DVKVTQSSRYLVKRTGEKVFLECVQDMDHENMFWYRQDPGLGLRLIYFSYDVKMKEKGDIPEGYSVSREKKERFSLILESASTNQTSMYLCASTLAGGGTEAFFGQGTRLTVV.

The CDR3 loop reads CASSRQGDPNTEAFF. The DNA of the CDR3 is TGTGCCAGCAGTCGACAGGGGGATCCGAACACTGAAGCTTTCTTT. This chain connects TRBV6-5 to TRBJ1-1, with TRBD1 identical over 9 bases. The CDR3 totals 15 residues. Germline trimming cut 5 bases from V and 1 base from J; bases unmatched to any gene: 5. Germline assignment: CDR1 MNHEY and CDR2 SVGAGI.

The chain is built from TRBV18 and TRBJ2-5; D is unresolved. This CDR3 has 15 amino acids. V was trimmed by 3 bases and J by 5 bases, leaving 16 bases between them. In germline, CDR1 is KGHSH, CDR2 LQKENI. In DNA, the CDR3 is TGTGCCAGCTCACCTCCGGGTCGCGGTGGGGAGACCCAGTACTTC. Encoded protein: CASSPPGRGGETQYF.

The chain joins TRBV5-6 to TRBJ1-2, with D possibly TRBD1 on 6 matching bases. Between the trimmed V and J ends, which lost 4 bases and 4 bases, there was a span of 29 bases. Germline V gene sequence: CDR1 SGHDT, CDR2 YYEEEE. The CDR3 covers 19 residues. The CDR3 DNA follows: TGTGCCAGCAGCGACCTACTACTGCGGACAGATTCGCGCCGCTATGGCTACACCTTC. This codes for CASSDLLLRTDSRRYGYTF. The variable domain in full, completed from reference TRBV5-6 and TRBJ1-2, reads DAGVTQSPTHLIKTRGQQVTLRCSPKSGHDTVSWYQQALGQGPQFIFQYYEEEERQRGNFPDRFSGHQFPNYSSELNVNALLLGDSALYLCASSDLLLRTDSRRYGYTFGSGTRLTVV.

This chain links TRBV3-1 (or the pseudogene TRBV3-2) with TRBJ2-7; 7 bases are shared with TRBD2. V shed 2 bases, J shed 5 bases, and the junction held 0 bases outside the gene matches. The CDR3 loop spans 12 amino acids. The V gene's germline CDR1 is LGHDT and CDR2 YNNKEL (reference sequence). For the CDR3, the DNA is TGTGCCAGCAGCCAACGGGGGGACGAGCAGTACTTC. It translates to CASSQRGDEQYF.

The genes are TRBV5-1 and TRBJ1-4; TRBD1 aligns across 7 bases. Germline loops: CDR1 SGHRS, CDR2 YFSETQ. This CDR3 region has 16 residues. The V and J ends lost 0 bases and 8 bases, in that order; junction bases with no gene match: 10. CDR3 DNA sequence: TGCGCCAGCAGCTTGGGGGACAGCAGTATGTCGGAAAAACTGTTTTTT. This codes for CASSLGDSSMSEKLFF.

The chain links TRBV20-1 to TRBJ1-2, with a tentative D call TRBD1 (5 bases). V lost 1 base, J lost 14 bases, and 14 bases lay in between. CDR3 length equals 11 residues. Germline CDR1 is DFQATT and CDR2 is SNEGSKA (reference sequence). The DNA for the CDR3 is TGCAGTGCTAGAGTTTACAGGTCAGCGACCTTC. This sequence encodes CSARVYRSATF.

The chain's CDR3 is CASSPREFLNIQYF. CDR3 in DNA: TGTGCCAGCAGTCCCCGGGAGTTCTTGAACATTCAGTACTTC. The chain couples TRBV28 to TRBJ2-4; perhaps TRBD2 as D (6 bases). Looked up from germline, CDR1 is MDHEN and CDR2 is SYDVKM. The CDR3 spans 14 residues. Trimming shortened V by 5 bases and J by 7 bases, and 15 bases separated the two germline ends. The complete variable domain, with remaining parts taken from reference TRBV28 and TRBJ2-4, reads DVKVTQSSRYLVKRTGEKVFLECVQDMDHENMFWYRQDPGLGLRLIYFSYDVKMKEKGDIPEGYSVSREKKERFSLILESASTNQTSMYLCASSPREFLNIQYFGAGTRLSVL.

The J gene is TRBJ1-6, the V gene TRBV7-3; D is possibly TRBD1 (5 bases). The V gene lost 2 bases and the J gene lost 4 bases, with 9 bases spanning the gap. Germline CDR1 and CDR2: SGHTA and FQGTGA. The CDR3 is made up of 15 amino acids. The CDR3 region has the DNA TGTGCCAGCAGCTTACAGGGAAGATATAATTCACCCCTCCACTTT. Its protein is CASSLQGRYNSPLHF.

This clone was detected ten times or more. The same CDR3 also results from other DNA sequences found in this sample. V gene TRBV10-3 combines with J gene TRBJ1-3, with 9 bases aligning to TRBD1. CDR1 is ENHRY and CDR2 is SYGVKD in the germline V gene. The CDR3 has 16 residues. V was clipped by 2 bases and J by 0 bases; unmatched bases: 2. CDR3 nucleotides: TGTGCCATCAGTGAGCTGGGACAGGGCTCTGGAAACACCATATATTTT. Amino acid sequence: CAISELGQGSGNTIYF.

The chain combines TRBV30 with TRBJ1-1; D uncertain. The germline CDR1 and CDR2 sequences are GTSNPN and SVGIG (reference sequence). V was clipped by 2 bases and J by 5 bases, with 9 bases between them. There are 12 residues in the CDR3. Here the CDR3 DNA reads TGTGCCTGGAGTAGGAGCATTACTGAAGCTTTCTTT. It specifies CAWSRSITEAFF.

The genes are TRBV10-3 and TRBJ2-5, with 9 bases that match TRBD2. CDR3 length: 17 amino acids. The germline V gene encodes CDR1 ENHRY and CDR2 SYGVKD. The junction had 9 bases not matched to a gene; V was cut back by 3 bases and J by 1 base. Here the CDR3 reads CAISERRGGRVQETQYF. CDR3 bases: TGTGCCATCAGTGAAAGGCGGGGGGGCAGGGTCCAAGAGACCCAGTACTTC.

The chain combines TRBV9 with TRBJ2-5, with 8 bases fitting TRBD1. CDR1 and CDR2 (germline): SGDLS, YYNGEE. The V and J ends lost 3 bases and 4 bases, in that order; junction bases with no gene match: 8. This CDR3 comprises 15 residues. The CDR3 DNA sequence: TGTGCCAGCAGCGCAACCCCGACAGGGGCAGAGACCCAGTACTTC. Protein product: CASSATPTGAETQYF.

The V and J genes are TRBV13 and TRBJ1-2, with unresolved D. Germline assignment: CDR1 PRHDT and CDR2 FYEKMQ (reference sequence). CDR3 length: 14 residues. The ends were cut back, 0 bases at V and 0 bases at J, with 5 bases in the middle. The DNA of the CDR3 is TGTGCCAGCAGCTTAGGACAGCCTAACTATGGCTACACCTTC. Translation gives CASSLGQPNYGYTF.

The chain recombines TRBV10-3 with TRBJ2-1; 7 nucleotides align to TRBD2. CDR1 is ENHRY and CDR2 is SYGVKD in the germline V gene. CDR3 size: 14 residues. J lost 5 bases, V lost 10 bases, and 11 bases had no gene match. The CDR3 region is CATATSVSDNEQFF. In nucleotides, the CDR3 is TGTGCCACAGCAACTAGCGTATCAGACAATGAGCAGTTCTTC.

The chain employs TRBV7-9 and TRBJ2-5, with TRBD2 matching over 15 bases. From germline, CDR1 is SEHNR and CDR2 FQNEAQ (reference sequence). Trimming cost V 7 bases and J 4 bases; bases outside gene matches: 16. CDR3 length: 19 amino acids. The CDR3 coding sequence is TGTGCCAGCACCTTGGTGATTGGGGGACTAGCGGGAGGCGGAGAGACCCAGTACTTC. This sequence encodes CASTLVIGGLAGGGETQYF.

The DNA for the CDR3 is TGTGCCACCCAGACAGGGATTTACGATGAGCAGTTCTTC. The encoded protein is CATQTGIYDEQFF. V gene TRBV10-3 combines with J gene TRBJ2-1, with TRBD1 matching over 7 bases. J gave up 8 bases and V 10 bases, and 11 bases lay outside the gene matches. From germline, CDR1 is ENHRY and CDR2 SYGVKD. This CDR3 region has 13 residues.

CDR3 loop: CASGLQSGNTIYF. CDR3 bases: TGTGCCAGTGGACTGCAGTCTGGAAACACCATATATTTT. The chain employs TRBV6-5 and TRBJ1-3; D gene ambiguous. Trimming stripped 9 bases from V and 1 base from J, with 10 bases between. From germline, CDR1 is MNHEY and CDR2 SVGAGI. The CDR3 sequence is 13 residues long.

The rearrangement links TRBV7-6 to TRBJ1-3, with D perhaps matching TRBD1 (5 bases). Trimming removed 1 base from V and 0 bases from J, with 16 bases in between. The CDR3 sequence is 18 residues long. CDR1 is SGHVS and CDR2 is FNYEAQ in the germline V gene. Written as DNA, the CDR3 is TGTGCCAGCAGCTTAGGTTCCGGGGGACCTAGCTCTGGAAACACCATATATTTT. The encoded protein is CASSLGSGGPSSGNTIYF. The full variable domain, in which reference TRBV7-6 and TRBJ1-3 provide the parts outside the CDR3, is GAGVSQSPRYKVTKRGQDVALRCDPISGHVSLYWYRQALGQGPEFLTYFNYEAQQDKSGLPNDRFSAERPEGSISTLTIQRTEQRDSAMYRCASSLGSGGPSSGNTIYFGEGSWLTVV.

The V call is TRBV7-2, the J call TRBJ2-1, with D possibly being TRBD1 (5 bases). The CDR3 totals 16 residues. CDR1 and CDR2 (germline): SGHTA, FQGNSA. Trimming left V 2 bases short and J 5 bases short, with 16 bases between. The CDR3 is CASSLFQGVQHNEQFF. CDR3 in DNA: TGTGCCAGCAGCTTATTCCAAGGGGTTCAGCACAATGAGCAGTTCTTC.

The chain links TRBV5-1 to TRBJ1-2, with no clear D. CDR1 is SGHRS and CDR2 is YFSETQ in the germline V gene. The CDR3 runs 13 residues. V was trimmed by 4 bases and J by 5 bases, leaving 12 bases between them. The CDR3 sequence is CASSLGSPYGYTF. Here the CDR3 DNA reads TGCGCCAGCAGCCTGGGGAGCCCTTATGGCTACACCTTC.

The chain uses TRBV12-1 and TRBJ1-3; the table's D call TRBD1 went unverified against the DNA. TRBV12-1 is noted as a pseudogene. This CDR3 region has 15 residues. As DNA, the CDR3 is TGTGCCAGCAGCCGCGACAATCGACAGGGAAACACCATATATTTT. It encodes CASSRDNRQGNTIYF.

The gene calls are TRBV21-1 and TRBJ1-1; the table's D gene call, TRBD1, was not cross checked with the DNA. TRBV21-1 counts as a pseudogene. The CDR3 loop spans 20 amino acids. The CDR3 nucleotides read TGTGCCAGCAGCCCTCAAGACCTCGACAAATCTGGGGACATTAACACTGAAGCTTTCTTT. It yields the protein CASSPQDLDKSGDINTEAFF.

J is TRBJ1-4 and V is TRBV6-2 or TRBV6-3; TRBD1 aligns across 8 bases. The CDR3 has 16 residues. Trimming cost V 6 bases and J 5 bases; bases outside gene matches: 11. CDR1 is MNHEY, CDR2 SVGEGT, per germline. As DNA, the CDR3 is TGTGCCAGCAGCCTAGAGTCCGGGACAGGCAATGAAAAACTGTTTTTT. Translating gives CASSLESGTGNEKLFF.